These T cell receptor beta chains were read from a single sample in a study of control samples from healthy donors and cancer patients. Sequencing used immunoSEQ multiplex PCR; TCRdb keeps in-frame clones, though not all of them. The sample has roughly 150,000 clones, around 88% seen once. Sequencing was done on a sample of blood. All receptors derive from a man aged 18 to 29 in good health. Both conserved end residues are part of each CDR3. Each record gives: D gene, J gene, V gene, clone size, CDR3 DNA, CDR3 protein. The D gene is left open where the match is weak. Some rows have no size entry. The others give once, few or many, or a class for an expanded clone.

TRBD1 TRBJ1-5 TRBV3-1/TRBV3-2 NA TGTGCCAGCAGCCCTTGGACAGGGGATCAGCCCCAGCATTTT CASSPWTGDQPQHF
TRBD1 TRBJ1-3 TRBV7-2 many TGTGCCAGCAGCTCTTCAGGGGGAGGAAACACCATATATTTT CASSSSGGGNTIYF
NA TRBJ1-1 TRBV7-6 NA TGTGCCAGCAGCCCAGGGTGGGCCAGGGGGAACACTGAAGCTTTCTTT CASSPGWARGNTEAFF
TRBD1 TRBJ1-4 TRBV30 NA TGTGCCTGGTCCAGGGGGCAAAATGAAAAACTGTTTTTT CAWSRGQNEKLFF
NA TRBJ2-3 TRBV15 NA TGTGCCACCACTCCATCCTACCTGGGCACAGATACGCAGTATTTT CATTPSYLGTDTQYF
NA TRBJ2-3 TRBV5-1 NA TGCGCCAGTAGCAGCCCCGGACCGATAGGGGCAGATACGCAGTATTTT CASSSPGPIGADTQYF
NA TRBJ1-2 TRBV6-6 NA TGTGCCAGCAGTTACCCGCCGGACAACAACTATGGCTACACCTTC CASSYPPDNNYGYTF
NA TRBJ2-6 TRBV6-5 NA TGTGCCAGCAGCCCCGGGAACGTCCTGACTTTC CASSPGNVLTF
NA TRBJ1-2 TRBV19 NA TGTGCCAGTAGTAGGGGACGGCTAAGCTATGGCTACACCTTC CASSRGRLSYGYTF
NA TRBJ2-7 TRBV6-2/TRBV6-3 NA TGTGCCAGCAGTTCCTCCCCCGCCTACGAGCAGTACTTC CASSSSPAYEQYF
NA TRBJ1-3 TRBV7-9 NA TGTGCCAGCAGCTTAGGGGCAGGGTCTGGAAACACCATATATTTT CASSLGAGSGNTIYF
TRBD2 TRBJ2-1 TRBV6-2/TRBV6-3 NA TGTGCCAGCAGCTCCCCCCTAGCGGATCGCTCCTACAATGAGCAGTTCTTC CASSSPLADRSYNEQFF
NA TRBJ1-6 TRBV6-1 NA TGTGCCAGCAGTGAAGAGGCCAGGGGAAGATCACCCCTCCACTTT CASSEEARGRSPLHF
NA TRBJ1-1 TRBV28 NA TGTGCCAGCAGTTTAAAGCGCCATAACACTGAAGCTTTCTTT CASSLKRHNTEAFF
TRBD1 TRBJ1-5 TRBV12-5 NA TGTGCTAGTGGCTACAACCGGGACAGGGTGAATCAGCCCCAGCATTTT CASGYNRDRVNQPQHF
NA TRBJ1-2 TRBV4-3 NA TGCGCCAGCAGCCAAAAAGGGACAAGCTATGGCTACACCTTC CASSQKGTSYGYTF